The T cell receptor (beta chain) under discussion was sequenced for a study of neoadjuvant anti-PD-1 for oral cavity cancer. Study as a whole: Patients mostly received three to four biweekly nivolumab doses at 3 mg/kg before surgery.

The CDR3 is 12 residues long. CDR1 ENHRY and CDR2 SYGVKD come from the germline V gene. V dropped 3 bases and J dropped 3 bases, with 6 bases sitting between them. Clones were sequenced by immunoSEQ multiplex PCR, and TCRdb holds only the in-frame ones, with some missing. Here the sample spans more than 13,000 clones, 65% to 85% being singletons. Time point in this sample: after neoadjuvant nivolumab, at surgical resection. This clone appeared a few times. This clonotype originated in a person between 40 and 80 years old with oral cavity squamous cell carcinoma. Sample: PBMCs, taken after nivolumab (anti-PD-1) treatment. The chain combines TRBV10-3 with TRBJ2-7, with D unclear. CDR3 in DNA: TGTGCCATCAGTGACAGTTACTACGAGCAGTACTTC. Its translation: CAISDSYYEQYF.